The present TCR beta chain was sequenced within a study of OX40 agonist ivuxolimab in advanced cancers. As for the study more broadly: Ivuxolimab was an agonistic, fully human IgG2 monoclonal antibody directed against OX40 (CD134), a costimulatory receptor. Peripheral TCRbeta sequencing aimed to test whether ivuxolimab altered TCR sequence diversity and caused clonal T-cell expansion. The paper covers the monotherapy dose-escalation part of the phase I ivuxolimab trial, which included N of about 50 patients. The dose-escalation cohort was about 83% male with a mean age of around 62 years, ranging from about 20 to 80. Of the roughly 52 dose-escalation patients, hepatocellular carcinoma was present in 19, melanoma in roughly 15, renal cell carcinoma in 9 and head and neck cancer in 9. Intravenous ivuxolimab was administered to patients every 2 weeks at six dose levels: 0.01, 0.1, 0.3, 1.5, 3 and 10 mg/kg. Partial responses were achieved by three dose-escalation patients, of whom one had hepatocellular carcinoma and two had cutaneous melanoma. Patients were allowed to have had prior anti-PD-1, anti-PD-L1 or anti-CTLA-4 therapy, and roughly 40% of the dose-escalation patients had previously received checkpoint inhibitors. On the study overall, not on this receptor specifically: After ivuxolimab, more expanded clones were found on average in CD8+ T cells than in CD4+ T cells. In the 0.1-3.0 mg/kg groups, partial responders were among the patients with the lowest normalized peripheral clonal expansion, particularly in CD8+ T cells. Low levels of normalized T-cell clonal expansion were also seen in some nonresponding patients. Clonal expansion of both CD4+ and CD8+ blood T cells was observed from baseline to week 6 at doses 0.1 to 3.0 mg/kg. The antigen specificity of the peripheral T cells that underwent clonal expansion was not determined.

The trial excluded patients who had a history of autoimmune disease or were on systemic immunosuppression. Peripheral blood for TCR sequencing was collected from all dose cohorts at baseline, on cycle 4 day 1, and on cycle 7 day 1. Samples were obtained from an open-label, multicenter, first-in-human phase I dose-escalation trial of ivuxolimab. Adults with locally advanced or metastatic head and neck squamous cell, hepatocellular, melanoma or renal cell carcinoma were enrolled in the trial. CD4+ and CD8+ T cells were sorted separately from peripheral blood before TCR sequencing. Comment on this clone: The target of this receptor is not known. Qualities for individual bases were not recorded, and no much larger clone is one base off.

For sequencing of the TCRbeta CDR3 region, genomic DNA was extracted from the sorted cells. The immunoSEQ Assay was used for sequencing of TCRbeta CDR3 regions. TCRdb stores this immuneACCESS table with in-frame sequences only. Part of the clones is absent; in the studies checked, under half of the shortfall reflects unresolved V genes, and no reason is known for the rest. Here the sample has about 68,000 clones; approximately 90% occur a single time. The ten largest account for more than 0.85% of the sample. Counted from cysteine to phenylalanine, this CDR3 has 13 amino acids. Only the CDR3 portion is preserved as DNA: 39 bases, with reading frame beginning at the first base. Looking up the germline V gene (reference sequence) yields CDR1 MNHEY and CDR2 SMNVEV. V is clipped by 3 bases and J by 2 bases, and the sequence between their germline boundaries is 6 bases long.

Rearrangement joined TRBV27 to TRBJ2-3, with no reliable assignment of the D segment. The sequence came from an adult with an advanced solid tumor such as melanoma, head and neck, liver or kidney cancer. The specimen was CD4+ or CD8+ T cells sorted from blood, collected in a trial of the OX40 agonist ivuxolimab. The CDR3 loop reads CASSFRTTDTQYF. The nucleotide sequence reads TGTGCCAGCAGTTTTAGGACCACAGATACGCAGTATTTT.